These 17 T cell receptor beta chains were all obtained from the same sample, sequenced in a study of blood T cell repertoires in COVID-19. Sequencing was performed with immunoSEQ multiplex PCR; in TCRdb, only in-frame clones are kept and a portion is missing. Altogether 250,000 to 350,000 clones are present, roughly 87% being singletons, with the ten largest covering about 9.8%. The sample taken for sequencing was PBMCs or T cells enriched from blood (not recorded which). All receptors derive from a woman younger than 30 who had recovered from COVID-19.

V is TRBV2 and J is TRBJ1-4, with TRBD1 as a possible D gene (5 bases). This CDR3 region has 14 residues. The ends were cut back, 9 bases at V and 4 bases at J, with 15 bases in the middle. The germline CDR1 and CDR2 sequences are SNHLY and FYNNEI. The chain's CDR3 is CASAGGDGNEKLFF. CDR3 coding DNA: TGTGCCAGTGCGGGGGGGGACGGTAATGAAAAACTGTTTTTT.

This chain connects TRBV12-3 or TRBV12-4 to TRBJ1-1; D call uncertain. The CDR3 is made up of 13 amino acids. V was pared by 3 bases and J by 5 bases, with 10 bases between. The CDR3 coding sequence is TGTGCCAGCAGTTTCCAGCGAGGGACTGAAGCTTTCTTT. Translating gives CASSFQRGTEAFF.

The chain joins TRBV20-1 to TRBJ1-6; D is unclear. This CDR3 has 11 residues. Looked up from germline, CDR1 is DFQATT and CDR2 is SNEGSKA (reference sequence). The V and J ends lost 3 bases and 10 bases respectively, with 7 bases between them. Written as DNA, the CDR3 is TGCAGTGCTAGGATTGGCTCACCCCTCCACTTT. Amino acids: CSARIGSPLHF.

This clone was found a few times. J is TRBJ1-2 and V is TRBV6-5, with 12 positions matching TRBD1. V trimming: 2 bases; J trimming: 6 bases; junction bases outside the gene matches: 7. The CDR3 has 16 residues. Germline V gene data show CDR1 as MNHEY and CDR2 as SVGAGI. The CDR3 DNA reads TGTGCCAGCAGTTACCGGGGACAGGGGGCGCCTGATGGCTACACCTTC. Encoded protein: CASSYRGQGAPDGYTF.

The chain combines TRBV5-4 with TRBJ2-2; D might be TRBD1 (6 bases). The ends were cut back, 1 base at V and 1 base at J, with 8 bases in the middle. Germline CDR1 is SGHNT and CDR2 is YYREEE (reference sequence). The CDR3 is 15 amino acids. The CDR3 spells CASSLSTGNTGELFF. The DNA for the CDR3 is TGTGCCAGCAGCTTGTCGACAGGGAACACCGGGGAGCTGTTTTTT. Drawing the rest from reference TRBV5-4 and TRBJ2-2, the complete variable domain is ETGVTQSPTHLIKTRGQQVTLRCSSQSGHNTVSWYQQALGQGPQFIFQYYREEENGRGNFPPRFSGLQFPNYSSELNVNALELDDSALYLCASSLSTGNTGELFFGEGSRLTVL.

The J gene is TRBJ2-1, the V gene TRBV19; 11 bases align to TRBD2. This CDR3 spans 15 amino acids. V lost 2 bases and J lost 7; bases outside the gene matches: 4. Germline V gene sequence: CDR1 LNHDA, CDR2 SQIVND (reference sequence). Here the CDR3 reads CASSILAGGLNEQFF. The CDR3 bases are TGTGCCAGTAGTATACTAGCGGGGGGCCTTAATGAGCAGTTCTTC.

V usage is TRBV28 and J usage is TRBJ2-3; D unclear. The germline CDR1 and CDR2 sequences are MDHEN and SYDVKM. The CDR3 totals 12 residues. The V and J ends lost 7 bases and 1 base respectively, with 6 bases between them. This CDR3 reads CASKQGTDTQYF. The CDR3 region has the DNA TGTGCCAGCAAGCAGGGCACAGATACGCAGTATTTT.

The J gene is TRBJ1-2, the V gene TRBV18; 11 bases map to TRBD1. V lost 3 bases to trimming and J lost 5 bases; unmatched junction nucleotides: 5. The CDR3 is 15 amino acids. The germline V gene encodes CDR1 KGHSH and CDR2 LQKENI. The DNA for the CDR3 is TGTGCCAGCTCACCGGACAGGGGGCAGGGGTATGGCTACACCTTC. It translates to CASSPDRGQGYGYTF.

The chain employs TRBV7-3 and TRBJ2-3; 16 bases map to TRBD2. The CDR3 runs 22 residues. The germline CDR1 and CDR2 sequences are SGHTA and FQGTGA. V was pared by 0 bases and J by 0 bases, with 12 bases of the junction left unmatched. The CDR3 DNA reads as TGTGCCAGCAGCTTAACTGCCGGGACTAGCGGGGGGGCATCGCGGAGCACAGATACGCAGTATTTT. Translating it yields CASSLTAGTSGGASRSTDTQYF.

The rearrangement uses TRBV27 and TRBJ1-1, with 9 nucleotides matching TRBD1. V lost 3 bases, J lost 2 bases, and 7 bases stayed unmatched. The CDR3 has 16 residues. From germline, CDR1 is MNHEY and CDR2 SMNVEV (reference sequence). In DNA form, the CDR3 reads TGTGCCAGCAGTTTTATGACAGGGGGGGGTAACACTGAAGCTTTCTTT. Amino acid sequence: CASSFMTGGGNTEAFF.

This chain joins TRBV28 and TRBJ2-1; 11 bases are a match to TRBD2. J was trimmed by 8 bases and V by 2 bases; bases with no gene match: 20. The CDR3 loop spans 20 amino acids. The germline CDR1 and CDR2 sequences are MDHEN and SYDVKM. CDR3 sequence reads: CASSLIPGSILAGVDDEQFF. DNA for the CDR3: TGTGCCAGCAGTTTAATACCCGGTTCGATACTAGCGGGAGTCGACGATGAGCAGTTCTTC. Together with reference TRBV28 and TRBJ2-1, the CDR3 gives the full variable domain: DVKVTQSSRYLVKRTGEKVFLECVQDMDHENMFWYRQDPGLGLRLIYFSYDVKMKEKGDIPEGYSVSREKKERFSLILESASTNQTSMYLCASSLIPGSILAGVDDEQFFGPGTRLTVL.

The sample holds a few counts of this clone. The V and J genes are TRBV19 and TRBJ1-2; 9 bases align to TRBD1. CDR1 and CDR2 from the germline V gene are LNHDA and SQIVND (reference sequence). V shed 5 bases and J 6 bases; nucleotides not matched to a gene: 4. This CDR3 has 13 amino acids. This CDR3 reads CASSETGGDGYTF. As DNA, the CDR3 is TGTGCCAGTAGTGAAACAGGGGGCGATGGCTACACCTTC.

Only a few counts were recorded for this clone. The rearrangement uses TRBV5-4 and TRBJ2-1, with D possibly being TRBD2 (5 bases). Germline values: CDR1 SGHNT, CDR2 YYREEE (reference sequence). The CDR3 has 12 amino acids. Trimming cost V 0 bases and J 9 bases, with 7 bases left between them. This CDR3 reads CASSLERVEQFF. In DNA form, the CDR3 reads TGTGCCAGCAGCTTGGAGAGGGTTGAGCAGTTCTTC.

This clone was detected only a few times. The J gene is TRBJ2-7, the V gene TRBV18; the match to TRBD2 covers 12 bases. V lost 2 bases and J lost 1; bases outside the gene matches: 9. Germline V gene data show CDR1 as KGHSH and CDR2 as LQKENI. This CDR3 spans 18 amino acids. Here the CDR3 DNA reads TGTGCCAGCTCACCAGCCGTGGTGACTAGCGGGAGTTCCTACGAGCAGTACTTC. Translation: CASSPAVVTSGSSYEQYF.

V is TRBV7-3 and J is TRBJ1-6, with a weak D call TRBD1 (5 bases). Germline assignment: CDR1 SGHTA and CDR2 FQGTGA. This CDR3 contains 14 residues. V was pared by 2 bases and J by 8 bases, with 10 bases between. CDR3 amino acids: CASSLEPGDSPLHF. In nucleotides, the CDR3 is TGTGCCAGCAGCTTAGAGCCGGGGGATTCACCCCTCCACTTT.

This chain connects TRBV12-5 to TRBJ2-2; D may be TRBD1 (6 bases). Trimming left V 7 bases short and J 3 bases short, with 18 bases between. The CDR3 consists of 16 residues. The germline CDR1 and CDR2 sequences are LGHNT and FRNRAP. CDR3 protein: CASALDGTSHTGELFF. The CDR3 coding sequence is TGTGCTAGTGCCCTCGACGGGACATCCCACACCGGGGAGCTGTTTTTT.

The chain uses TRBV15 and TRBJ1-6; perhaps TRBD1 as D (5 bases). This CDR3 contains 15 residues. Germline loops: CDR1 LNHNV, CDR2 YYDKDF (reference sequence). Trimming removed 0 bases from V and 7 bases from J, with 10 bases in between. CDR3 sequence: CATSRDQGRNSPLHF. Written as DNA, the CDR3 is TGTGCCACCAGCAGAGATCAGGGTAGAAATTCACCCCTCCACTTT.